Only a few counts were recorded for the clone carrying this T cell receptor delta chain. These data come from a study of gamma-delta T cells after stem cell transplantation. TCRdb called clones from the RT-PCR reads again using CATT. This table has more than 2,500 delta-chain clones, about 31% appearing once. The CDR3 extends over 18 amino acids. CDR1 is GEAIGNYY and CDR2 is EKD in the germline V gene. The V and J ends lost 6 bases and 0 bases, in that order; junction bases with no gene match: 8. Sequencing was carried out using gamma-delta T cells. The clonotype originates from a human donor. It is not recorded whose cells these are; they may come from a transplant donor. The V gene is TRDV2, the J gene TRDJ3, with 9 bases aligning to TRDD3. In DNA form, the CDR3 reads TGTGCCTGTTGTTCGCTGGGGGATGGCTCCTGGGACACCCGACAGATGTTTTTC. Encoded protein: CACCSLGDGSWDTRQMFF.